The 26 T cell receptor beta chains in this list originate from one sample, sequenced in a study of siplizumab effects on memory and regulatory T cells (dated by TCRdb to about 2019). The library relied on the immunoSEQ multiplex PCR assay. TCRdb took over this immuneACCESS table, retaining in-frame rearrangements with V and J assigned. Such tables are incomplete; in checked studies, under half of the missing clones stem from an unresolved V gene, and the remainder is unexplained. Present in this sample are 85,000 to 95,000 clones, 90% to 95% of which were seen just once. The ten largest make up 0.3% of the sample. The sequenced sample consisted of non-Treg CD4+ T cells sorted from blood. This sample's cell subset or site label indicates: FACS-sorted unstimulated CD4+ non-regulatory T cells. These receptors were obtained from a human donor in good health.

This rearrangement joins TRBV30 to TRBJ1-1; TRBD1 aligns across 8 bases. The V gene end was trimmed by 4 bases and the J gene end by 1 base; junction bases not matched to a gene: 5. Germline V gene sequence: CDR1 GTSNPN, CDR2 SVGIG (reference sequence). The CDR3 runs 14 residues. The CDR3 DNA is TGTGCCTGGAATACCGGGACAGGGAACACTGAAGCTTTCTTT. Its protein product is CAWNTGTGNTEAFF.

This chain joins TRBV9 and TRBJ1-3; no clear D gene. CDR1 SGDLS and CDR2 YYNGEE come from the germline V gene. Trimming took 0 bases from V and 3 from J, leaving 4 bases between them. The CDR3 covers 13 residues. The CDR3 here is CASSVGLGNTIYF. In nucleotides, the CDR3 is TGTGCCAGCAGCGTAGGTCTTGGAAACACCATATATTTT.

This chain connects TRBV4-2 to TRBJ2-1, with 12 bases identical to TRBD2. Per the germline V gene, CDR1 is LGHNA and CDR2 is YNFKEQ. The V gene end was trimmed by 1 base and the J gene end by 9 bases; junction bases not matched to a gene: 4. CDR3 length: 15 residues. The CDR3 sequence: CASSQASGRAGEQFF. As DNA, the CDR3 is TGTGCCAGCAGCCAAGCTAGCGGGAGGGCCGGTGAGCAGTTCTTC.

The chain is built from TRBV4-1 and TRBJ2-7; perhaps TRBD1 as D (6 bases). Germline CDR1 and CDR2: MGHRA and YSYEKL. The V end was cut by 5 bases, the J end by 2 bases, with 16 bases between. The CDR3 spans 15 residues. The CDR3 DNA reads TGCGCCAGCAGCAAGGGGGTCGCACTAACCTACGAGCAGTACTTC. Translating it yields CASSKGVALTYEQYF.

V is TRBV5-4 and J is TRBJ2-3, with D unresolved. This CDR3 comprises 12 residues. V was cut by 0 bases and J by 3 bases, with 2 bases left in between. Per germline, CDR1 SGHNT and CDR2 YYREEE (reference sequence). CDR3 DNA: TGTGCCAGCAGCTTGGTGACAGATACGCAGTATTTT. This translates into CASSLVTDTQYF. The full variable domain, its missing parts supplied by reference TRBV5-4 and TRBJ2-3, is ETGVTQSPTHLIKTRGQQVTLRCSSQSGHNTVSWYQQALGQGPQFIFQYYREEENGRGNFPPRFSGLQFPNYSSELNVNALELDDSALYLCASSLVTDTQYFGPGTRLTVL.

The chain recombines TRBV5-1 with TRBJ1-5, with D perhaps matching TRBD1 (6 bases). CDR1 SGHRS and CDR2 YFSETQ come from the germline V gene. This CDR3 has 15 residues. The V gene lost 0 bases and the J gene lost 5 bases, with 12 bases spanning the gap. CDR3 DNA sequence: TGCGCCAGCAGCTTGGAAGGACAGCCCTATCAGCCCCAGCATTTT. It yields the protein CASSLEGQPYQPQHF.

The chain has TRBV7-9 and TRBJ1-4; 8 nucleotides align to TRBD1. Germline V gives CDR1 SEHNR, CDR2 FQNEAQ (reference sequence). The V segment lost 2 bases and the J segment 7 bases; nucleotides outside the gene matches: 6. The CDR3 covers 15 residues. DNA for the CDR3: TGTGCCAGCAGCTTACAGACAGGGGTGGTTGAAAAACTGTTTTTT. This gives the protein CASSLQTGVVEKLFF.

V gene TRBV5-1 combines with J gene TRBJ2-7, with D tentatively TRBD1 (6 bases). The V gene lost 2 bases and the J gene lost 4 bases, with 13 bases spanning the gap. This CDR3 contains 14 residues. Germline loops: CDR1 SGHRS, CDR2 YFSETQ. CDR3 sequence (DNA): TGCGCCAGCAGCTTAGAACAGGGCCCTTACGAGCAGTACTTC. Encoded protein: CASSLEQGPYEQYF.

V gene TRBV5-6 combines with J gene TRBJ1-6; no clear D. The CDR3 contains 17 residues. Deletions cut 2 bases from V and 0 bases from J, with 12 bases between. Germline V gives CDR1 SGHDT, CDR2 YYEEEE. The CDR3: CASSFSGISSYNSPLHF. In DNA form, the CDR3 reads TGTGCCAGCAGCTTCTCCGGGATAAGCTCCTATAATTCACCCCTCCACTTT. Full variable domain (remainder filled in from reference TRBV5-6 and TRBJ1-6): DAGVTQSPTHLIKTRGQQVTLRCSPKSGHDTVSWYQQALGQGPQFIFQYYEEEERQRGNFPDRFSGHQFPNYSSELNVNALLLGDSALYLCASSFSGISSYNSPLHFGNGTRLTVT.

J is TRBJ2-2 and V is TRBV18, with 11 bases matching TRBD1. This CDR3 has 17 amino acids. Germline V gene sequence: CDR1 KGHSH, CDR2 LQKENI. V was clipped by 2 bases and J by 5 bases; unmatched bases: 7. In DNA form, the CDR3 reads TGTGCCAGCTCACCATTTTTGGGACAGGGGGATACCGGGGAGCTGTTTTTT. As protein: CASSPFLGQGDTGELFF.

The chain combines TRBV2 with TRBJ2-7, with TRBD1 identical over 7 bases. CDR1 is SNHLY and CDR2 is FYNNEI in the germline V gene. Unmatched junction bases numbered 7, after V lost 8 bases and J lost 0 bases. The CDR3 is 14 residues long. The DNA of the CDR3 is TGTGCCAGCTCCGACAGGGCTTACTCCTACGAGCAGTACTTC. As protein: CASSDRAYSYEQYF.

A single count supports this clone. This rearrangement joins TRBV5-1 to TRBJ1-1; the D is unclear. The CDR3 consists of 14 residues. The germline gives CDR1 SGHRS, CDR2 YFSETQ. V gave up 7 bases and J gave up 1 base, with 14 bases separating them. As DNA, the CDR3 is TGCGCCAGCGGCGCTTTCCAGGCGAACACTGAAGCTTTCTTT. Protein: CASGAFQANTEAFF.

The chain combines TRBV7-3 with TRBJ2-3; 7 positions agree with TRBD1. Germline CDR1 and CDR2: SGHTA and FQGTGA. The CDR3 covers 14 residues. The ends lost 5 bases at V and 5 bases at J; junction bases unmatched: 7. The CDR3 nucleotides are TGTGCCAGCAGCCTCAGGACAGGCAGAGATACGCAGTATTTT. Its translation is CASSLRTGRDTQYF.

Worth noting for this clone: The junction shows a germline mismatch at one end, possibly a read error. The chain recombines TRBV6-1 with TRBJ1-1, with a possible D match to TRBD1 (6 bases). CDR1 and CDR2 from the germline V gene are MNHNS and SASEGT. The CDR3 runs 14 residues. The CDR3: CASTETGTLTGAFF. The DNA for the CDR3 is TGTGCCAGCACTGAGACAGGAACTCTCACTGGAGCTTTCTTT.

This sequence joins TRBV7-2 and TRBJ1-2; no firm D call. CDR1 and CDR2 from the germline V gene are SGHTA and FQGNSA. CDR3 length: 11 residues. Trimming took 1 base from V and 7 from J, leaving 4 bases between them. In nucleotides, the CDR3 is TGTGCCAGCAGCTTAGTGAGTGGCTACACCTTC. Translation: CASSLVSGYTF.

The chain has TRBV14 and TRBJ1-5; D is unresolved. The CDR3 is 13 residues long. V lost 0 bases, J lost 5 bases, and 5 bases lay in between. Germline V lookup: CDR1 SGHDN, CDR2 FVKESK. CDR3 amino acids: CASSQDLDQPQHF. The CDR3 DNA follows: TGTGCCAGCAGCCAAGATTTAGATCAGCCCCAGCATTTT.

V usage is TRBV7-2 and J usage is TRBJ2-1; D is possibly TRBD2 (6 bases). The germline V gene has CDR1 SGHTA and CDR2 FQGNSA. The CDR3 runs to 15 residues. V lost 5 bases to trimming and J lost 3 bases, with 14 bases between them. CDR3 nucleotides: TGTGCCAGCAGCCAAAACGCGGGACTCTACAATGAGCAGTTCTTC. Amino acids: CASSQNAGLYNEQFF.

CDR3 coding DNA: TGTGCCACCAGATATGGGACAGGGGCAACACCCCTCCACTTT. This encodes CATRYGTGATPLHF. The V call is TRBV15, the J call TRBJ1-6; 10 bases align to TRBD1. The V segment lost 6 bases and the J segment 11 bases; nucleotides outside the gene matches: 7. Germline loops: CDR1 LNHNV, CDR2 YYDKDF (reference sequence). The CDR3 is made up of 14 amino acids.

The CDR3 is CASSYGGPTRAFF. In DNA form, the CDR3 reads TGTGCCAGCAGTTACGGGGGACCAACACGGGCTTTCTTT. The chain joins TRBV6-5 to TRBJ1-1, with D tentatively TRBD1 (5 bases). The CDR3 runs 13 residues. The V and J ends lost 2 bases and 11 bases respectively, with 15 bases between them. From germline, CDR1 is MNHEY and CDR2 SVGAGI.

The chain combines TRBV7-2 with TRBJ2-3, with TRBD2 identical over 13 bases. The J segment lost 1 base and the V segment lost 5 bases, leaving 6 bases of the junction unmatched. The CDR3 totals 17 residues. Germline-derived CDR1 and CDR2 are SGHTA and FQGNSA. CDR3 coding DNA: TGTGCCAGCAGCGATACCGGGACTAGCGGGGGCACAGATACGCAGTATTTT. This encodes CASSDTGTSGGTDTQYF.

The chain joins TRBV2 to TRBJ2-3; 11 bases fit TRBD2. The ends lost 4 bases at V and 4 bases at J; junction bases unmatched: 7. CDR3 length equals 16 residues. From germline, CDR1 is SNHLY and CDR2 FYNNEI. The CDR3 coding sequence is TGTGCCAGCAGTGGACTAGCGGGGTCAAGCGCAGATACGCAGTATTTT. The encoded protein is CASSGLAGSSADTQYF.

This chain links TRBV5-4 with TRBJ1-6; D gene unclear. Deletions cut 0 bases from V and 7 bases from J, with 8 bases between. Germline CDR1 and CDR2: SGHNT and YYREEE (reference sequence). The CDR3 is 14 amino acids. The DNA for the CDR3 is TGTGCCAGCAGCTTGGCCCCCAAAAATTCACCCCTCCACTTT. Encoded protein: CASSLAPKNSPLHF.

J is TRBJ1-3 and V is TRBV5-1, with 11 bases aligning to TRBD1. This CDR3 is built from 16 residues. Germline V CDR1 and CDR2: SGHRS, YFSETQ. The junction had 3 bases not matched to a gene; V was cut back by 4 bases and J by 0 bases. CDR3 DNA: TGCGCCAGCAGCCCGGGACAGGGGGTCTCTGGAAACACCATATATTTT. Encoded protein: CASSPGQGVSGNTIYF.

This chain links TRBV5-4 with TRBJ1-2; no clear D. Per the germline V gene, CDR1 is SGHNT and CDR2 is YYREEE (reference sequence). The CDR3 contains 12 residues. The V end lost 4 bases, the J end lost 5 bases, and 9 bases lay between the germline ends. The chain's CDR3 is CASSLVGYGYTF. In DNA form, the CDR3 reads TGTGCCAGCAGCCTAGTGGGATATGGCTACACCTTC.

The genes are TRBV15 and TRBJ1-6; D possibly corresponds to TRBD1 (5 bases). Germline values: CDR1 LNHNV, CDR2 YYDKDF (reference sequence). This CDR3 region has 13 residues. V lost 3 bases to trimming and J lost 7 bases, with 7 bases between them. Here the CDR3 reads CATSRGDNSPLHF. CDR3 coding DNA: TGTGCCACCAGCAGGGGGGACAATTCACCCCTCCACTTT.

The chain is built from TRBV6-1 and TRBJ1-5; 7 bases agree with TRBD1. CDR1 and CDR2 (germline): MNHNS, SASEGT. CDR3 length equals 15 residues. The ends lost 5 bases at V and 0 bases at J; junction bases unmatched: 4. The CDR3 region is CASSSGTDSNQPQHF. The CDR3 DNA is TGTGCCAGCAGTTCCGGGACAGATAGCAATCAGCCCCAGCATTTT.